The 20 T cell receptor beta chains presented below share a single source sample, sequenced in a study of OX40 agonist ivuxolimab in advanced cancers. The repertoire was sequenced with immunoSEQ multiplex PCR; TCRdb's copy has only in-frame clones and lacks some. Among about 26,000 clones listed, approximately 91% were seen once. Sequencing used CD4+ or CD8+ T cells sorted from blood, obtained in a trial of the OX40 agonist ivuxolimab. The receptors shown here come from an adult with an advanced solid tumor such as melanoma, head and neck, liver or kidney cancer.

V usage is TRBV6-6 and J usage is TRBJ2-7; perhaps TRBD1 as D (6 bases). Germline V gene sequence: CDR1 MNHNY, CDR2 SVGAGI (reference sequence). The V end lost 2 bases, the J end lost 6 bases, and 17 bases lay between the germline ends. The CDR3 is 15 residues long. The CDR3 protein is CASSYPAGAEREQYF. CDR3 sequence (DNA): TGTGCCAGCAGTTACCCCGCAGGGGCCGAGCGCGAGCAGTACTTC.

This chain connects TRBV30 to TRBJ2-5; no clear D. Trimming pared 2 bases from V and 4 bases from J, leaving 11 bases between. This CDR3 has 13 amino acids. In germline, CDR1 is GTSNPN, CDR2 SVGIG (reference sequence). CDR3 in DNA: TGTGCCTGGAGTCCCCCTTCGGGAGAGACCCAGTACTTC. Its protein is CAWSPPSGETQYF.

The chain is built from TRBV7-2 and TRBJ2-4, with 13 bases lining up with TRBD2. V lost 2 bases, J lost 0 bases, and 4 bases stayed unmatched. The CDR3 runs to 18 residues. CDR1 is SGHTA and CDR2 is FQGNSA in the germline V gene. Here the CDR3 DNA reads TGTGCCAGCAGCTTACCGACTAGCGGGGGGCCAGCCAAAAACATTCAGTACTTC. Its translation: CASSLPTSGGPAKNIQYF.

This chain joins TRBV4-3 and TRBJ2-7, with D tentatively TRBD1 (6 bases). Germline CDR1 is LGHNA and CDR2 is YSLEER. V gave up 0 bases and J gave up 7 bases, with 16 bases separating them. The CDR3 length is 15 residues. The CDR3 region has the DNA TGCGCCAGCAGCCAAGAACCTGCAGGGGAAGGGGAGCAGTACTTC. It specifies CASSQEPAGEGEQYF.

In this sample, this clone turned up once. The V gene is TRBV4-2, the J gene TRBJ1-5, with a tentative D call TRBD1 (6 bases). The CDR3 runs 15 residues. V was pared by 0 bases and J by 3 bases, with 9 bases between. CDR1 is LGHNA and CDR2 is YNFKEQ in the germline V gene. Here the CDR3 DNA reads TGTGCCAGCAGCCAAGATGGGGGACACAATCAGCCCCAGCATTTT. Translating it yields CASSQDGGHNQPQHF.

The rearrangement uses TRBV27 and TRBJ2-7; either TRBD1 or TRBD2 may supply D (5 bases each). CDR3 size: 15 residues. V shed 2 bases and J shed 0 bases, with 11 bases lying between them. Germline values: CDR1 MNHEY, CDR2 SMNVEV (reference sequence). CDR3 sequence (DNA): TGTGCCAGCAGTTTAGTGGCAGGGAGCTCCTACGAGCAGTACTTC. It translates to CASSLVAGSSYEQYF.

The table lists this clone with a few counts. This chain uses TRBV6-4 with TRBJ2-7; 10 nucleotides agree with TRBD2. The CDR3 consists of 15 residues. J lost 0 bases, V lost 3 bases, and 2 bases had no gene match. CDR1 is MRHNA and CDR2 is SNTAGT in the germline V gene. CDR3 sequence reads: CASSETSGISYEQYF. CDR3 coding DNA: TGTGCCAGCAGTGAAACTAGCGGGATCTCCTACGAGCAGTACTTC.

The chain employs TRBV7-9 and TRBJ2-7; the D call may be TRBD1 or TRBD2 (6 bases each). The CDR3 length is 17 residues. Germline CDR1 SEHNR, CDR2 FQNEAQ (reference sequence). Trimming cost V 5 bases and J 6 bases, with 26 bases left between them. The CDR3 region is CASSHSGLGGGLGEQYF. CDR3 in DNA: TGTGCCAGCAGCCACTCGGGTTTGGGTGGGGGGCTTGGCGAGCAGTACTTC.

This chain connects TRBV27 to TRBJ2-6; no reliable D call. Germline V gene sequence: CDR1 MNHEY, CDR2 SMNVEV (reference sequence). This CDR3 spans 13 amino acids. Trimming shortened V by 9 bases and J by 0 bases, and 6 bases separated the two germline ends. The CDR3 spells CASANSGANVLTF. DNA for the CDR3: TGTGCCAGTGCCAACTCTGGGGCCAACGTCCTGACTTTC.

This chain connects TRBV27 to TRBJ1-1, with TRBD1 matching over 7 bases. There are 12 residues in the CDR3. CDR1 and CDR2 from the germline V gene are MNHEY and SMNVEV (reference sequence). V lost 7 bases and J lost 5; bases outside the gene matches: 4. CDR3 bases: TGTGCCAGCAAAGGGGGCGCGACTGAAGCTTTCTTT. Encoded protein: CASKGGATEAFF.

J is TRBJ2-1 and V is TRBV19, with 8 bases matching TRBD1. The CDR3 is made up of 12 amino acids. J lost 7 bases, V lost 8 bases, and 4 bases had no gene match. Germline V gives CDR1 LNHDA, CDR2 SQIVND (reference sequence). DNA of the CDR3: TGTGCCAGTGGACAGGGTAGTAATGAGCAGTTCTTC. This translates into CASGQGSNEQFF. The whole variable domain, remainder taken from reference TRBV19 and TRBJ2-1, is DGGITQSPKYLFRKEGQNVTLSCEQNLNHDAMYWYRQDPGQGLRLIYYSQIVNDFQKGDIAEGYSVSREKKESFPLTVTSAQKNPTAFYLCASGQGSNEQFFGPGTRLTVL.

This chain joins TRBV5-4 and TRBJ2-1; 12 nucleotides align to TRBD2. This CDR3 region has 16 residues. Trimming removed 4 bases from V and 4 bases from J; junction bases left unmatched: 6. From germline, CDR1 is SGHNT and CDR2 YYREEE (reference sequence). The CDR3 region has the DNA TGTGCCAGCAGCCCGACTAGCGGGGGACCGTACAATGAGCAGTTCTTC. Encoded protein: CASSPTSGGPYNEQFF. Full variable domain (missing parts from reference TRBV5-4 and TRBJ2-1): ETGVTQSPTHLIKTRGQQVTLRCSSQSGHNTVSWYQQALGQGPQFIFQYYREEENGRGNFPPRFSGLQFPNYSSELNVNALELDDSALYLCASSPTSGGPYNEQFFGPGTRLTVL.

The rearrangement uses TRBV6-4 and TRBJ2-2; the D gene is possibly TRBD2 (6 bases). Trimming removed 6 bases at V and 6 bases at J, with 14 bases between. The CDR3 covers 14 residues. Germline V lookup: CDR1 MRHNA, CDR2 SNTAGT. The CDR3 DNA reads as TGTGCCAGCAGAAAACTTACTAGCTCCGGGGAGCTGTTTTTT. Amino acid sequence: CASRKLTSSGELFF.

This chain links TRBV15 with TRBJ2-2; D may be TRBD1 (6 bases). The germline V and J ends were trimmed by 0 bases and 0 bases, with 11 bases remaining between them. This CDR3 is 17 amino acids long. CDR1 and CDR2 from the germline V gene are LNHNV and YYDKDF (reference sequence). The CDR3 here is CATSREVGGTNTGELFF. In DNA form, the CDR3 reads TGTGCCACCAGCAGAGAGGTTGGGGGCACGAACACCGGGGAGCTGTTTTTT.

V and J are TRBV7-9 and TRBJ2-3; TRBD1 agrees at 9 bases. Unmatched junction bases numbered 1, after V lost 3 bases and J lost 3 bases. Germline CDR1 reads SEHNR; CDR2 reads FQNEAQ (reference sequence). There are 14 residues in the CDR3. The CDR3 nucleotides read TGTGCCAGCAGCTTCGGACAGGGGACAGATACGCAGTATTTT. Amino acid sequence: CASSFGQGTDTQYF.

J is TRBJ2-7 and V is TRBV27; 9 positions agree with TRBD1. Trimming removed 0 bases from V and 6 bases from J; junction bases left unmatched: 6. CDR3 length equals 15 residues. Germline CDR1 MNHEY, CDR2 SMNVEV (reference sequence). CDR3 region: CASSLSGQGFLEQYF. Here the CDR3 DNA reads TGTGCCAGCAGTTTATCGGGACAGGGATTTCTCGAGCAGTACTTC.

The chain combines TRBV6-1 with TRBJ2-5, with D maybe TRBD2 (5 bases). The J call may not be correct, given that the DNA end is closer to TRBJ2-7. This CDR3 is built from 13 residues. Looked up from germline, CDR1 is MNHNS and CDR2 is SASEGT. Here the CDR3 reads CASSDFGGYEQYF. CDR3 in DNA: TGTGCCAGCAGCGACTTCGGAGGCTACGAGCAGTACTTC.

The chain is built from TRBV7-9 and TRBJ2-3; 10 bases align to TRBD1. After removal of 4 bases from V and 5 bases from J, the junction contained 6 bases not matched to a gene. The CDR3 runs 15 residues. CDR1 is SEHNR, CDR2 FQNEAQ, per germline (reference sequence). The CDR3 coding sequence is TGTGCCAGCAGCTCCGGGACAGGGGCCTTAGATACGCAGTATTTT. Amino acids: CASSSGTGALDTQYF.

The gene calls are TRBV18 and TRBJ2-7, with 7 bases fitting TRBD2. This CDR3 is built from 16 residues. Germline V gene lookup returns CDR1 KGHSH and CDR2 LQKENI. V shed 0 bases, J shed 5 bases, and the junction held 10 bases outside the gene matches. The CDR3 is CASSPPQWEGHNEQYF. The DNA of the CDR3 is TGTGCCAGCTCACCACCCCAGTGGGAGGGCCACAACGAGCAGTACTTC.

J is TRBJ2-5 and V is TRBV28, with TRBD2 matching over 10 bases. V trimming: 3 bases; J trimming: 0 bases; junction bases outside the gene matches: 4. Germline V lookup: CDR1 MDHEN, CDR2 SYDVKM. The CDR3 has 16 residues. The CDR3 nucleotides read TGTGCCAGCAGTTTTGGGCTAGCGGGGGACCAAGAGACCCAGTACTTC. Its translation is CASSFGLAGDQETQYF.